This T cell receptor (beta chain) was obtained from a study of cytomegalovirus exposure and HLA in healthy donors. Study-wide results and limits: In most subjects, TCR beta sequences reportedly gave accurate predictions of HLA-A and HLA-B alleles.

PCR was performed using 60 Vbeta and 13 Jbeta primers. Clones were read by immunoSEQ multiplex PCR, and TCRdb kept only the in-frame ones, dropping some. The data hold about 120,000 clones, with more than 60% observed a single time. This clone was seen only a few times. The antigen remains unidentified. The V gene's germline CDR1 is ENHRY and CDR2 SYGVKD. The CDR3 length is 13 residues. V gave up 6 bases and J gave up 7 bases; unmatched junction bases: 4. The rearrangement links TRBV10-3 to TRBJ2-1; 9 bases are shared with TRBD2. The sequenced sample consisted of PBMCs. The TCR comes from a woman aged 40 to 50 in good health and CMV-seronegative. The CDR3 loop is CAISAGGRNEQFF. CDR3 bases: TGTGCCATCAGCGCGGGGGGGCGTAATGAGCAGTTCTTC.